This is a list of T cell receptor beta chains from one sample in a study of sequential checkpoint blockade in melanoma. Sequencing used immunoSEQ multiplex PCR; TCRdb keeps in-frame clones, though not all of them. The table records approximately 1,500 clones, roughly 25% of them present only once. The source material was tumor tissue (inferred from file names), sampled from a patient given nivolumab and ipilimumab in sequence. These receptors all come from a human donor with melanoma. Both conserved end residues are part of each CDR3. The order of the fields is clone size, J gene, D gene, V gene, CDR3 DNA, CDR3 protein. A D gene is named only where the DNA matches it firmly. Some rows mark clone size as missing; the rest say once, few, many or name a class of expanded clone.

clone_size: NA; j_call: TRBJ2-1; d_call: NA; v_call: TRBV18; cdr3_nt: TGTGCCAGCTCACCCCAGGTTCTTCTCTCCTACAATGAGCAGTTCTTC; cdr3_aa: CASSPQVLLSYNEQFF
clone_size: few; j_call: TRBJ2-7; d_call: TRBD2; v_call: TRBV11-3; cdr3_nt: TGTGCCAGCAGCCCGGGACTAGCGGGAGGCTACGAGCAGTACTTC; cdr3_aa: CASSPGLAGGYEQYF
clone_size: medium-sized; j_call: TRBJ2-1; d_call: TRBD2; v_call: TRBV9; cdr3_nt: TGTGCCAGCAGCGTACAACCGACTAGCGGGAAAAATGAGCAGTTCTTC; cdr3_aa: CASSVQPTSGKNEQFF
clone_size: medium-sized; j_call: TRBJ2-7; d_call: TRBD1; v_call: TRBV6-8; cdr3_nt: TGTGCCAGCAGTGGAGGTCGGCGACAGGGGACCTACGAGCAGTACTTC; cdr3_aa: CASSGGRRQGTYEQYF
clone_size: NA; j_call: TRBJ2-3; d_call: NA; v_call: TRBV30; cdr3_nt: TGTGCCTGGACTAGAAGGTCTACGCAGTATTTT; cdr3_aa: CAWTRRSTQYF
clone_size: large; j_call: TRBJ1-1; d_call: NA; v_call: TRBV12-2; cdr3_nt: TGTGCCAGTGTTTACGGGAGAGCAATGAACACTGAAGCTTTCTTT; cdr3_aa: CASVYGRAMNTEAFF
clone_size: NA; j_call: TRBJ1-2; d_call: NA; v_call: TRBV19; cdr3_nt: TGTGCCAGTAATATCGGTGGGGGGCCGTATGGCTACACCTTC; cdr3_aa: CASNIGGGPYGYTF
clone_size: large; j_call: TRBJ2-1; d_call: TRBD2; v_call: TRBV6-8; cdr3_nt: TGTGCCAGCAGGCTGACTAGCTTTAATGAGCAGTTCTTC; cdr3_aa: CASRLTSFNEQFF
clone_size: NA; j_call: TRBJ2-2; d_call: TRBD2; v_call: TRBV6-8; cdr3_nt: TGTGCCAGCAGCAAACCCCGGGCTAGCGGGGTCGGGGAGCTGTTTTTT; cdr3_aa: CASSKPRASGVGELFF
clone_size: large; j_call: TRBJ2-7; d_call: TRBD1; v_call: TRBV11-3; cdr3_nt: TGTGCCAGCACCTCGCCACGGGACAGGGCCTCCGGGCAGTACTTC; cdr3_aa: CASTSPRDRASGQYF
clone_size: NA; j_call: TRBJ1-5; d_call: NA; v_call: TRBV28; cdr3_nt: TGTGCCAGCAGAAGGACCGTTCCGCGGCAACAGCCCCAGCATTTT; cdr3_aa: CASRRTVPRQQPQHF
clone_size: few; j_call: TRBJ2-3; d_call: NA; v_call: TRBV11-3; cdr3_nt: TGTGCCAGCAGCTTGAACGGGACCCGGGTGAGGGATACGCAGTATTTT; cdr3_aa: CASSLNGTRVRDTQYF
clone_size: large; j_call: TRBJ1-1; d_call: TRBD1; v_call: TRBV29-1; cdr3_nt: TGCAGCGTCCTCCGGGACAGGAACACTGAAGCTTTCTTT; cdr3_aa: CSVLRDRNTEAFF
clone_size: once; j_call: TRBJ2-5; d_call: TRBD2; v_call: TRBV10-2; cdr3_nt: TGCGCCAGCAGTGAGTCTTCGGGACTAAGAGAGACCCAGTACTTC; cdr3_aa: CASSESSGLRETQYF
clone_size: NA; j_call: TRBJ2-3; d_call: TRBD1; v_call: TRBV5-1; cdr3_nt: TGCGCCAGCAGCTTACAGGGGGTAGGAGATACGCAGTATTTT; cdr3_aa: CASSLQGVGDTQYF
clone_size: NA; j_call: TRBJ2-7; d_call: NA; v_call: TRBV12-2; cdr3_nt: TGTGCCAGTTCCGCACTCACAGGGGCCAACGAGCAGTACTTC; cdr3_aa: CASSALTGANEQYF
clone_size: few; j_call: TRBJ2-7; d_call: TRBD2; v_call: TRBV6-8; cdr3_nt: TGTGCCAGCAGTTACTTAGGACTAGCGGGGCTCAATCGGTACGAGCAGTACTTC; cdr3_aa: CASSYLGLAGLNRYEQYF